A single sample gave rise to the 31 T cell receptor beta chains below, sequenced in a study of vaccination and CD4 T cells after COVID-19. These receptors have no known antigen. Cultured CD4+ T cell DNA was sequenced using the Oncomine TCR Beta short-read assay. TCRdb independently ran MiXCR on the PCR reads; one entry per CDR3 protein. The sample shows about 20,000 distinct CDR3 sequences, roughly 51% of them seen only once. Documented treatment: approximately nine-day PBMC culture with coronavirus spike peptide pools or control peptides (ViraFEST assay). The sample comprised CD4+ T cells from blood, cultured in vitro. All receptors come from a human donor who had recovered from COVID-19.

The rearrangement uses TRBV24-1 and TRBJ1-5, with D possibly being TRBD1 (6 bases). V was clipped by 2 bases and J by 3 bases, with 13 bases between them. CDR3 length: 16 amino acids. Germline V gene sequence: CDR1 KGHDR, CDR2 SFDVKD. This CDR3 reads CATSDSRGGPNQPQHF. CDR3 nucleotides: TGTGCCACCAGTGATTCCCGGGGGGGCCCCAATCAGCCCCAGCATTTT.

The chain uses TRBV19 and TRBJ2-3, with D possibly TRBD2 on 5 matching bases. The CDR3 totals 15 residues. CDR1 is LNHDA, CDR2 SQIVND, per germline (reference sequence). Trimming removed 1 base from V and 3 bases from J, with 11 bases in between. Here the CDR3 DNA reads TGTGCCAGTAGTATAGGGTCCCCGGGGACAGATACGCAGTATTTT. It translates to CASSIGSPGTDTQYF.

This clonotype was found a few times. The V gene is TRBV27, the J gene TRBJ1-1; perhaps TRBD1 as D (5 bases). In germline, CDR1 is MNHEY, CDR2 SMNVEV (reference sequence). V lost 4 bases, J lost 1 base, and 13 bases lay in between. The CDR3 totals 15 residues. The CDR3 spells CASSSLRARNTEAFF. In DNA, the CDR3 is TGTGCCAGCAGTTCCCTCAGGGCTAGGAACACTGAAGCTTTCTTT.

This chain links TRBV4-2 with TRBJ1-2; D perhaps matches TRBD1 (5 bases). The CDR3 contains 14 residues. Trimming shortened V by 0 bases and J by 1 base, and 6 bases separated the two germline ends. CDR1 is LGHNA and CDR2 is YNFKEQ in the germline V gene. This CDR3 reads CASSQETVNYGYTF. CDR3 coding DNA: TGTGCCAGCAGCCAAGAGACAGTTAACTATGGCTACACCTTC.

The chain links TRBV27 to TRBJ1-5; D gene ambiguous. V gave up 6 bases and J gave up 1 base, with 7 bases separating them. CDR1 and CDR2 from the germline V gene are MNHEY and SMNVEV (reference sequence). The CDR3 runs to 13 residues. The CDR3: CASRLTSNQPQHF. DNA of the CDR3: TGTGCCAGCAGACTTACAAGCAATCAGCCCCAGCATTTT.

This clonotype was picked up a small number of times. This chain connects TRBV20-1 to TRBJ1-3; D unclear. V was cut by 2 bases and J by 0 bases, with 5 bases left in between. This CDR3 comprises 13 residues. Germline V gene sequence: CDR1 DFQATT, CDR2 SNEGSKA (reference sequence). CDR3 in amino acids: CSARRYSGNTIYF. Here the CDR3 DNA reads TGCAGTGCTAGAAGATACTCTGGAAACACCATATATTTT.

This clonotype was observed a handful of times. This sequence joins TRBV6-2 or TRBV6-3 and TRBJ1-1; no firm D call. The CDR3 is 11 residues long. Germline V gene lookup returns CDR1 MNHEY and CDR2 SVGEGT. V was clipped by 6 bases and J by 4 bases, with 6 bases between them. CDR3 residues: CASRVSTEAFF. For the CDR3, the DNA is TGTGCCAGCAGGGTCTCCACTGAAGCTTTCTTT.

This clonotype was found a few times. The chain uses TRBV6-5 and TRBJ1-6; perhaps TRBD1 as D (6 bases). The germline CDR1 and CDR2 sequences are MNHEY and SVGAGI. Trimming took off 0 bases at V and 8 bases at J, with 20 bases between the two ends. The CDR3 is made up of 18 amino acids. CDR3 amino acids: CASSYSSAGVIIDSPLHF. The CDR3 DNA reads as TGTGCCAGCAGTTACTCGAGTGCAGGGGTTATTATAGATTCACCCCTCCACTTT.

The chain couples TRBV6-1 to TRBJ1-5; TRBD1 aligns across 7 bases. Germline lookup yields CDR1 MNHNS and CDR2 SASEGT. Trimming removed 7 bases from V and 0 bases from J; junction bases left unmatched: 6. The CDR3 consists of 15 residues. The CDR3 region has the DNA TGTGCCAGCACTGCAGACAGGGCTAGCAATCAGCCCCAGCATTTT. It yields the protein CASTADRASNQPQHF.

The chain couples TRBV7-8 to TRBJ2-5, with 8 bases matching TRBD2. The trim removed 2 bases at V and 5 bases at J, leaving 7 bases unmatched. Germline V gene sequence: CDR1 SGHVS, CDR2 FQNEAQ. There are 15 residues in the CDR3. The CDR3 spells CASSLSGGARETQYF. The CDR3 DNA follows: TGTGCCAGCAGCTTATCCGGGGGGGCCCGGGAGACCCAGTACTTC.

The V gene is TRBV7-6, the J gene TRBJ2-2, with 9 bases matching TRBD1. With 4 bases clipped from V and 3 bases from J, the junction kept 6 bases outside the gene matches. The CDR3 covers 16 residues. Germline CDR1 SGHVS, CDR2 FNYEAQ. The CDR3 loop reads CASSSQGQGYTGELFF. CDR3 coding DNA: TGTGCCAGCAGCTCCCAAGGACAGGGGTACACCGGGGAGCTGTTTTTT.

This clonotype was recorded once. V gene TRBV5-1 combines with J gene TRBJ2-3; 9 bases line up with TRBD2. The CDR3 consists of 17 residues. V gave up 1 base and J gave up 3 bases; unmatched junction bases: 9. CDR1 is SGHRS, CDR2 YFSETQ, per germline. CDR3 DNA: TGCGCCAGCAGCTTGTTGGTACCAGCGGGAGGTACAGATACGCAGTATTTT. Protein sequence: CASSLLVPAGGTDTQYF.

Comments on this clonotype: Mismatch with germline at one junction end may stem from a read error. The chain combines TRBV2 with TRBJ2-1, with D maybe TRBD1 (6 bases). Germline-derived CDR1 and CDR2 are SNHLY and FYNNEI. The CDR3 covers 12 residues. The CDR3 DNA reads as TGTGCCAGCAGGGAAGGGGGTAATGAGCAGTTCTTC. This sequence encodes CASREGGNEQFF.

There are a few counts of this clonotype. This sequence joins TRBV7-9 and TRBJ1-6; TRBD1 agrees at 7 bases. V lost 5 bases and J lost 11; bases outside the gene matches: 15. Germline loops: CDR1 SEHNR, CDR2 FQNEAQ (reference sequence). This CDR3 spans 16 amino acids. In DNA, the CDR3 is TGTGCCAGCAGCCCCGCGATGACAGGGAGTGCGGCACCCCTCCACTTT. Residues: CASSPAMTGSAAPLHF.

This clonotype has only a few counts. This chain uses TRBV24-1 with TRBJ2-5; no firm D call. V was trimmed by 1 base and J by 5 bases, leaving 10 bases between them. The CDR3 spans 14 residues. Germline V lookup: CDR1 KGHDR, CDR2 SFDVKD. CDR3: CATSDFGPGETQYF. The CDR3 DNA sequence: TGTGCCACCAGTGATTTCGGACCTGGCGAGACCCAGTACTTC.

This clonotype was found a few times. This chain links TRBV7-3 with TRBJ2-2; 7 bases are shared with TRBD2. The CDR3 consists of 13 residues. J lost 6 bases, V lost 4 bases, and 2 bases had no gene match. From germline, CDR1 is SGHTA and CDR2 FQGTGA. DNA of the CDR3: TGTGCCAGCAGCTCAGCGGGGCCCGGGGAGCTGTTTTTT. It is translated as CASSSAGPGELFF.

The sample holds a few counts of this clonotype. The chain combines TRBV7-6 with TRBJ1-5, with a tentative D call TRBD1 (6 bases). V gave up 2 bases and J gave up 7 bases, with 15 bases separating them. Germline V CDR1 and CDR2: SGHVS, FNYEAQ. The CDR3 is made up of 15 amino acids. The CDR3 DNA is TGTGCCAGCAGCTTATTAGCAGGGGTTGGCCAGCCCCAGCATTTT. Protein sequence: CASSLLAGVGQPQHF.

This chain joins TRBV24-1 and TRBJ2-3; tentative D call: TRBD2 (5 bases). Germline V gene lookup returns CDR1 KGHDR and CDR2 SFDVKD. The CDR3 totals 15 residues. V shed 3 bases and J shed 0 bases, with 9 bases lying between them. Here the CDR3 reads CATSDSGASTDTQYF. The CDR3 DNA follows: TGTGCCACCAGTGATAGCGGTGCTAGCACAGATACGCAGTATTTT.

The gene calls are TRBV5-4 and TRBJ1-2; D is perhaps TRBD1 (5 bases). Per the germline V gene, CDR1 is SGHNT and CDR2 is YYREEE (reference sequence). V lost 4 bases and J lost 8, with 15 bases in between. The CDR3 totals 13 residues. The CDR3 DNA is TGTGCCAGCAGCCGGGACGGCGGGGGGGGCTACACCTTC. Its protein product is CASSRDGGGGYTF.

The chain uses TRBV5-4 and TRBJ1-1; TRBD1 might be the D (5 bases). Germline values: CDR1 SGHNT, CDR2 YYREEE (reference sequence). Trimming took 0 bases from V and 4 from J, leaving 10 bases between them. The CDR3 runs 14 residues. The CDR3 DNA sequence: TGTGCCAGCAGCTTGGGAGGGGATGGCACTGAAGCTTTCTTT. This codes for CASSLGGDGTEAFF.

Here the CDR3 reads CASRSTGDSPYEQYF. For the CDR3, the DNA is TGTGCCAGCAGGTCAACAGGGGATAGCCCCTACGAGCAGTACTTC. The chain uses TRBV6-2 or TRBV6-3 and TRBJ2-7, with 7 positions matching TRBD1. J gave up 2 bases and V 6 bases, and 10 bases lay outside the gene matches. The CDR3 has 15 residues. Germline values: CDR1 MNHEY, CDR2 SVGEGT.

This clonotype was counted only a few times. This rearrangement joins TRBV6-1 to TRBJ1-5; D is undetermined. The CDR3 extends over 14 amino acids. V dropped 4 bases and J dropped 0 bases, with 7 bases sitting between them. Germline V gene sequence: CDR1 MNHNS, CDR2 SASEGT. The CDR3 DNA reads as TGTGCCAGCAGTGCGGCTGTTAGCAATCAGCCCCAGCATTTT. This codes for CASSAAVSNQPQHF.

The J gene is TRBJ1-5, the V gene TRBV6-1; D is perhaps TRBD1 (5 bases). Germline V lookup: CDR1 MNHNS, CDR2 SASEGT. The CDR3 extends over 16 amino acids. Trimming pared 2 bases from V and 12 bases from J, leaving 23 bases between. CDR3 loop: CASSELGEQAVSVQHF. The CDR3 DNA reads TGTGCCAGCAGTGAATTAGGGGAACAGGCAGTGTCGGTCCAGCATTTT.

This clonotype turned up a few times. The chain couples TRBV11-2 to TRBJ2-5; TRBD1 agrees at 7 bases. V lost 4 bases to trimming and J lost 4 bases; unmatched junction nucleotides: 9. Germline CDR1 SGHAT, CDR2 FQNNGV. The CDR3 has 15 amino acids. For the CDR3, the DNA is TGTGCCAGCAGCTCACTGACAGGGCGGGTAGAGACCCAGTACTTC. Translating it yields CASSSLTGRVETQYF.

In DNA, the CDR3 is TGTGCCAGCAGTTTAAGACAGATTCTCACAGATACGCAGTATTTT. It codes for CASSLRQILTDTQYF. The V gene is TRBV28, the J gene TRBJ2-3; possible D gene TRBD1, 5 bases. The germline V and J ends were trimmed by 2 bases and 2 bases, with 11 bases remaining between them. Germline V gives CDR1 MDHEN, CDR2 SYDVKM. The CDR3 length is 15 residues.

The count of this clonotype is one. CDR3 sequence: CASSYMRESEQFF. CDR3 DNA sequence: TGTGCCAGCAGTTACATGCGTGAGAGTGAGCAGTTCTTC. V usage is TRBV6-2 or TRBV6-3 and J usage is TRBJ2-1, with D unresolved. Looked up from germline, CDR1 is MNHEY and CDR2 is SVGEGT. This CDR3 has 13 amino acids. The ends were cut back, 2 bases at V and 9 bases at J, with 11 bases in the middle.

J is TRBJ1-2 and V is TRBV6-1; D remains ambiguous. V lost 7 bases and J 5 bases, leaving 14 bases between the germline ends. Germline CDR1 reads MNHNS; CDR2 reads SASEGT. This CDR3 has 13 residues. The CDR3 sequence: CASTTSGRYGYTF. The CDR3 DNA reads TGTGCCAGCACGACCAGCGGGAGATATGGCTACACCTTC.

This clonotype came up once. The chain couples TRBV21-1 to TRBJ2-3. TRBV21-1 is deemed a pseudogene. The CDR3 totals 13 residues. CDR3 sequence: CASSKGGHQTQYF. The CDR3 DNA is TGTGCCAGCAGCAAAGGCGGCCATCAGACGCAGTATTTT.

The rearrangement links TRBV20-1 to TRBJ2-3, with 10 bases aligning to TRBD2. The CDR3 is 12 amino acids. Per the germline V gene, CDR1 is DFQATT and CDR2 is SNEGSKA (reference sequence). The CDR3 loop reads CSSGRDTDTQYF. CDR3 coding DNA: TGCAGCAGCGGGAGGGACACAGATACGCAGTATTTT.

This sequence joins TRBV9 and TRBJ1-2; maybe TRBD1 (5 bases). The CDR3 length is 14 residues. The V gene's germline CDR1 is SGDLS and CDR2 YYNGEE. The V end lost 0 bases, the J end lost 7 bases, and 13 bases lay between the germline ends. The CDR3 coding sequence is TGTGCCAGCAGCGTAGCAGGGCGGGCCCTTGGCTACACCTTC. Translating gives CASSVAGRALGYTF.

This sequence joins TRBV4-1 and TRBJ2-7, with TRBD2 identical over 8 bases. The CDR3 consists of 15 residues. With 3 bases clipped from V and 0 bases from J, the junction kept 4 bases outside the gene matches. CDR1 is MGHRA and CDR2 is YSYEKL in the germline V gene. CDR3 residues: CASSQPTSGSYEQYF. In nucleotides, the CDR3 is TGCGCCAGCAGCCAGCCCACTAGCGGCTCCTACGAGCAGTACTTC.